This TCR beta chain originates from a study of blood T cell repertoires in COVID-19. About the research overall: Samples of COVID-19 (acute and convalescent) were obtained from the United States, Italy and Spain. Sample material is recorded as cDNA or gDNA derived from T cells, B-cell-depleted T cells, or PBMCs.

The CDR3 consists of 15 residues. V lost 5 bases, J lost 1 base, and 14 bases lay in between. Per the germline V gene, CDR1 is SEHNR and CDR2 is FQNEAQ (reference sequence). Under the authors' procedure: Scientists estimated how many nucleated cells there were by amplifying reference gene primers. The data were produced by immunoSEQ multiplex PCR, yet TCRdb's version contains in-frame clones alone and is incomplete. V and J calls plus clone size are reproduced from that table; the DNA served to infer D and trimming. The table includes about 490,000 clones, 75% to 90% detected once. The receptor was isolated from a human donor in a cohort sampled during active COVID-19. The chain is built from TRBV7-9 and TRBJ1-1, with D possibly TRBD1 on 5 matching bases. Material for sequencing was peripheral blood. CDR3 amino acids: CASSPREGSNTEAFF. The CDR3, as DNA: TGTGCCAGCAGCCCCAGGGAGGGGTCGAACACTGAAGCTTTCTTT.